This TCR beta chain was documented in a study of cytomegalovirus exposure and HLA in healthy donors. This PCR relied on a set of 60 Vbeta primers and 13 Jbeta primers. This table comes from immunoSEQ multiplex PCR, and its TCRdb copy is limited to in-frame clones, with some not included. The sample contains about 120,000 clones, over 65% of which appear only once. Germline CDR1 and CDR2: PRHDT and FYEKMQ (reference sequence). V dropped 6 bases and J dropped 1; count of bases not matched to a gene: 5. CDR3 length: 14 amino acids. Sequenced input: PBMCs. The receptor comes from a young man in good health and CMV-seropositive. The chain carries TRBV13 and TRBJ2-7, with 8 positions matching TRBD1. DNA of the CDR3: TGTGCCAGCAGAAACACAGGGGGGTCCTACGAGCAGTACTTC. It translates to CASRNTGGSYEQYF.